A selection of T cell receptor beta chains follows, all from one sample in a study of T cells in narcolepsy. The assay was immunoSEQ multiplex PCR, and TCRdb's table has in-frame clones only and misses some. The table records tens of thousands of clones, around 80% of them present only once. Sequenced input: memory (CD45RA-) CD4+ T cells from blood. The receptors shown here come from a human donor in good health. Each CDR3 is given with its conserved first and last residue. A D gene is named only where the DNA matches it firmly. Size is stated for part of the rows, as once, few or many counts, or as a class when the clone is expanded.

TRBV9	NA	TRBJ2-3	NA	TGTGCCAGCAGCGTGGCCCCCTTCGGGGGAGATACGCAGTATTTT	CASSVAPFGGDTQYF
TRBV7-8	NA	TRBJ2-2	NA	TGTGCCAGCAGAAGAAGGGGGATAGACACCGGGGAGCTGTTTTTT	CASRRRGIDTGELFF
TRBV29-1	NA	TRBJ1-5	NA	TGCAGCGTTGCCGGCGGGGATCAGCCCCAGCATTTT	CSVAGGDQPQHF
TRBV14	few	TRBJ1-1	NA	TGTGCCAGCGTTCGGAGTAGTGCTTACACTGAAGCTTTCTTT	CASVRSSAYTEAFF
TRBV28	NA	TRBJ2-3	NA	TGTGCCAGCAGTTTGCCGGGTACGCAGTATTTT	CASSLPGTQYF
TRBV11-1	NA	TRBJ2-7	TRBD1	TGTGCCAGCAGCTTGGGACAGTCCTACGAGCAGTACTTC	CASSLGQSYEQYF
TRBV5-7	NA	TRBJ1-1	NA	TGTGCCAGCAGCAACAGGGCGGTGATGTCTGAAGCTTTCTTT	CASSNRAVMSEAFF
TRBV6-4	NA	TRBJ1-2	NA	TGTGCCAGCACCCCTTTCATGGACAGACCATATGGCTACACCTTC	CASTPFMDRPYGYTF
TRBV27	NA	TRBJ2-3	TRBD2	TGTGCCAGCAGTTTGACTAGCGCTAGCACAGATACGCAGTATTTT	CASSLTSASTDTQYF
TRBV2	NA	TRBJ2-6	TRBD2	TGTGCCAGCAGTCCCCTAGCGGGGGGGGGTTCTGGGGCCAACGTCCTGACTTTC	CASSPLAGGGSGANVLTF
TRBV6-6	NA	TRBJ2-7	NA	TGTGCCAGCAGTTACTCGAAAGGGTACGAGCAGTACTTC	CASSYSKGYEQYF
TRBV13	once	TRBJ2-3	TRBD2	TGTGCCAGCAGCTCGACGACTAGCGGGAGTCTTTGGATGACAGATACGCAGTATTTT	CASSSTTSGSLWMTDTQYF
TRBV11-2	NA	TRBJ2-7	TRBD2	TGTGCCAGCACCTCCGCGGGAGGAAGCGAGCAGTACTTC	CASTSAGGSEQYF
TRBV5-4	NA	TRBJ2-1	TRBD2	TGTGCCAGCAGCTCCGGACTAGCGGGACGTGGAGATGAGCAGTTCTTC	CASSSGLAGRGDEQFF
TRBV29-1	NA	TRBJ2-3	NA	TGCAGCGTCCCCAAGGCAGATACGCAGTATTTT	CSVPKADTQYF
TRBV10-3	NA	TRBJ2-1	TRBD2	TGTGCCATCAGAGGGACTAGCGGGAGAGGTAGTGAGCAGTTCTTC	CAIRGTSGRGSEQFF
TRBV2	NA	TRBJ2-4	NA	TGTGCCAGCAGTGCCGCGGAGTATAGGGGGGAGGAAAACATTCAGTACTTC	CASSAAEYRGEENIQYF
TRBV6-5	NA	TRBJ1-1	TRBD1	TGTGCCAGCAGCCAACCGGTCCAGGGGGCAGCGACTTTCTTT	CASSQPVQGAATFF
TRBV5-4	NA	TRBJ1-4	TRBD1	TGTGCCAGCAGCGCAACAGGGGGCGAGGGTGAAAAACTGTTTTTT	CASSATGGEGEKLFF
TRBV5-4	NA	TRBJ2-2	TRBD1	TGTGCCAGCAGCAAAGGGGGGACAGGGTCGACCGGGGAGCTGTTTTTT	CASSKGGTGSTGELFF
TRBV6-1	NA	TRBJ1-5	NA	TGTGCCAGCAGAGAGTACAGTCTTAGCAATCAGCCCCAGCATTTT	CASREYSLSNQPQHF
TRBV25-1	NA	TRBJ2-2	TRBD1	TGTGCCAGCAGTGATCGGACAGGCTGGACCGGGGAGCTGTTTTTT	CASSDRTGWTGELFF
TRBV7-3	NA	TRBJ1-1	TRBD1	TGTGCCAGCAGCCGGACAGGGTCAGGCGAAGCTTTCTTT	CASSRTGSGEAFF
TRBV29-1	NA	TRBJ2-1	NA	TGCAGCGTTGCAAGGGCCGATGAGCAGTTCTTC	CSVARADEQFF
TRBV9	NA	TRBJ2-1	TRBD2	TGTGCCAGCAGCGCGACCCTCGGACTAGCCAATGAGCAGTTCTTC	CASSATLGLANEQFF
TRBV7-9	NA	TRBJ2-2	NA	TGTGCCAGCAGCGATCCCCTTCGGGGCACCGGGGAGCTGTTTTTT	CASSDPLRGTGELFF
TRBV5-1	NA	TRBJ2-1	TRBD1	TGCGCCAGCAGCGCGGGACAGGGCTACAATGAGCAGTTCTTC	CASSAGQGYNEQFF
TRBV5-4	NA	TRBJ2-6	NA	TGTGCCAGCTGTGATAAAGAGGGTTCTGGGGCCAACGTCCTGACTTTC	CASCDKEGSGANVLTF
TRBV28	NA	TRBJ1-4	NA	TGTGCCAGCAGTTTACCAGGGTATGATGAAAAACTGTTTTTT	CASSLPGYDEKLFF
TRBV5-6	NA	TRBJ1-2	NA	TGTGCCAGCACCATAAGGGGCAGCTATGGCTACACCTTC	CASTIRGSYGYTF
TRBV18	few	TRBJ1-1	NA	TGTGCCAGCTCCCTTCTTGGCACTGAAGCTTTCTTT	CASSLLGTEAFF
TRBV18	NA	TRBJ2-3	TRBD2	TGTGCCAGCTCACCTTCCCACCTCCCAGCGGGGTTAACTAGCACAGATACGCAGTATTTT	CASSPSHLPAGLTSTDTQYF
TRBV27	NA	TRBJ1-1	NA	TGTGCCAGCAGTTTACGGGATAGGGCTGGTGAAGCTTTCTTT	CASSLRDRAGEAFF
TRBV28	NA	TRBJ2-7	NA	TGTGCCAGCAGGGTATCTCTGGCAGGGGCGGACGAGCAGTACTTC	CASRVSLAGADEQYF
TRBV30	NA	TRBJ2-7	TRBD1	TGTGCCTGGAGTAGATTCGGACAGGCCCCTTCCTACGAGCAGTACTTC	CAWSRFGQAPSYEQYF
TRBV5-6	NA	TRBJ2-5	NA	TGTGCCAGCAGCTTGTTGCGGGGGCAGGGGGAGACCCAGTACTTC	CASSLLRGQGETQYF
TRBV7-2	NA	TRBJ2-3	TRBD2	TGTGCCAGCAGCGTAAGAGCGGGAGGCACAGATACGCAGTATTTT	CASSVRAGGTDTQYF
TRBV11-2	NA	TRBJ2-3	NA	TGTGCCAGCAGCTTAGGTATAGTCGGAGATACGCAGTATTTT	CASSLGIVGDTQYF
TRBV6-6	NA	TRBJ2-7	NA	TGTGCCAGCAGTTATATGGTAGGATCCTATGAGCAGTACTTC	CASSYMVGSYEQYF
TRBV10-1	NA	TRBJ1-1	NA	TGCGCCAGCAGTGAAAACAGTGGCACTGAAGCTTTCTTT	CASSENSGTEAFF
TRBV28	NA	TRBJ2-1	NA	TGTGCCAGCAGTCCGAGCGGGCAGAGCTCCTACAATGAGCAGTTCTTC	CASSPSGQSSYNEQFF
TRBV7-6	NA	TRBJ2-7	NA	TGTGCCAGCAGCTTCGGGTCGGGCTACGAGCAGTACTTC	CASSFGSGYEQYF
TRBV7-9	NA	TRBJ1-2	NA	TGTGCCAGCAGCTCTCGCAGGGAGAACTATGGCTACACCTTC	CASSSRRENYGYTF
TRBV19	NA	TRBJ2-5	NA	TGTGCCAGCGGGGACTTCGAGAGGGGGGAGACCCAGTACTTC	CASGDFERGETQYF
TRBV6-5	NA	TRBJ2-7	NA	TGTGCCAGCAGTCAATCACCCTCCTACGAGCAGTACTTC	CASSQSPSYEQYF
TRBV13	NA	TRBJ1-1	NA	TGTGCCAGCAGCTCCAGAGACTTTTTGAACACTGAAGCTTTCTTT	CASSSRDFLNTEAFF
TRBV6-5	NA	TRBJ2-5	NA	TGTGCCAGCAGTTACTCCTTGTACCAAGAGACCCAGTACTTC	CASSYSLYQETQYF
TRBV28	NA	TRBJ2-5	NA	TGTGCCAGCAGTTTGGCATTGGGGGGCCAAGAGACCCAGTACTTC	CASSLALGGQETQYF
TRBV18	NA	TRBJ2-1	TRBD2	TGTGCCAGCTCACCATCTGCTAGCGGGGTTAATGAGCAGTTCTTC	CASSPSASGVNEQFF
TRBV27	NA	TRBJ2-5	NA	TGTGCCAGCAGTTTATACGGGACACGCCAAGAGACCCAGTACTTC	CASSLYGTRQETQYF
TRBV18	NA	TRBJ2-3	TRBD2	TGTGCCAGCTCCCCCCGGCGCCTAGCGGACACAGATACGCAGTATTTT	CASSPRRLADTDTQYF
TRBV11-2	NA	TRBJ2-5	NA	TGTGCCAGCAGCTCCACTCCCCGGGGGCTGAGGGGGTGGGAAGAGACCCAGTACTTC	CASSSTPRGLRGWEETQYF
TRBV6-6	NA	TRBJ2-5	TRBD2	TGTGCCAGCAGGCAGACTAGCGGCCAAGAGACCCAGTACTTC	CASRQTSGQETQYF
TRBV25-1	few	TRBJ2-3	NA	TGTGCCAGCAGTGAGAACGGGGGAAGCACAGATACGCAGTATTTT	CASSENGGSTDTQYF
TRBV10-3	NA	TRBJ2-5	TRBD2	TGTGCCACCTGGACTAGCGGGTTCCAAGAGACCCAGTACTTC	CATWTSGFQETQYF
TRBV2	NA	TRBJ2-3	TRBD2	TGTGCCAGCAGTTTTTCTAGCGGGGGGGCTAATCCGGATACGCAGTATTTT	CASSFSSGGANPDTQYF
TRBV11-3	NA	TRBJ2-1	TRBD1	TGTGCCAGCAGCTTAAGTGCAGGGGGCGGTGAGCAGTTCTTC	CASSLSAGGGEQFF
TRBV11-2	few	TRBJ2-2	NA	TGTGCCAGCAGCTTAGATCGGGTGGCGAACACCGGGGAGCTGTTTTTT	CASSLDRVANTGELFF
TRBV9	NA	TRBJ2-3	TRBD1	TGTGCCAGCAGCGTAGGTGGGACAGGGTACACAGATACGCAGTATTTT	CASSVGGTGYTDTQYF
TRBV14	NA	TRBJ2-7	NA	TGTGCCAGCAGCGACGGTATCGGGGTTATCAACGAGCAGTACTTC	CASSDGIGVINEQYF